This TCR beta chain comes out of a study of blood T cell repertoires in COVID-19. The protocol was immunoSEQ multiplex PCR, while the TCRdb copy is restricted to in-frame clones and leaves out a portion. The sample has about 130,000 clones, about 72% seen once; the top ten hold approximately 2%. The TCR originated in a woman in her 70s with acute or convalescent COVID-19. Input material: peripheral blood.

The CDR3 is CASSPHRVIGTGELFF. CDR3 DNA: TGTGCCAGCAGCCCCCACAGGGTAATAGGCACCGGGGAGCTGTTTTTT. The V and J genes are TRBV14 and TRBJ2-2; tentatively, D is TRBD1 (6 bases). The CDR3 spans 16 residues. V dropped 4 bases and J dropped 4 bases, with 16 bases sitting between them. Germline values: CDR1 SGHDN, CDR2 FVKESK. The full variable domain, with the rest looked up from reference TRBV14 and TRBJ2-2, is EAGVTQFPSHSVIEKGQTVTLRCDPISGHDNLYWYRRVMGKEIKFLLHFVKESKQDESGMPNNRFLAERTGGTYSTLKVQPAELEDSGVYFCASSPHRVIGTGELFFGEGSRLTVL.